Below, 18 T cell receptor beta chains from the same sample are listed, as sequenced in a study of cytomegalovirus exposure and HLA in healthy donors. Researchers ran the PCR with 60 Vbeta and 13 Jbeta primers. Profiling relied on immunoSEQ multiplex PCR, and the TCRdb table lists in-frame clones only, not all of them. The data contain about 130,000 clones, about 82% of them seen just once; the ten biggest clones take up approximately 1.1%. The sample consisted of PBMCs. These receptors came from a boy aged 5-17 years in good health and CMV-seronegative.

The table lists this clone with a count of one. V gene TRBV4-3 combines with J gene TRBJ2-1; 11 nucleotides line up with TRBD2. Germline CDR1 and CDR2: LGHNA and YSLEER. V was pared by 0 bases and J by 8 bases, with 6 bases of the junction left unmatched. The CDR3 consists of 16 residues. CDR3 DNA: TGCGCCAGCAGCCAAGATTCACTAGCGGGAGACTATGAGCAGTTCTTC. It specifies CASSQDSLAGDYEQFF.

The rearrangement joins TRBV5-1 to TRBJ1-2; 10 bases match TRBD1. Per the germline V gene, CDR1 is SGHRS and CDR2 is YFSETQ. V lost 0 bases and J lost 7; bases outside the gene matches: 12. This CDR3 is built from 17 residues. For the CDR3, the DNA is TGCGCCAGCAGCTTGGAGACAGGGGGCTTTGGGGTCCCTGGCTACACCTTC. It specifies CASSLETGGFGVPGYTF.

The chain combines TRBV7-6 with TRBJ1-1, with 9 bases matching TRBD1. This CDR3 contains 15 residues. The trim removed 3 bases at V and 3 bases at J, leaving 5 bases unmatched. Germline V lookup: CDR1 SGHVS, CDR2 FNYEAQ. CDR3 sequence (DNA): TGTGCCAGCAGCTTCTCCGACAGGGGGGACACTGAAGCTTTCTTT. Protein sequence: CASSFSDRGDTEAFF.

V usage is TRBV19 and J usage is TRBJ2-2; a weak D match, TRBD2 (6 bases). This CDR3 comprises 15 residues. Germline V gene sequence: CDR1 LNHDA, CDR2 SQIVND (reference sequence). The V and J ends lost 4 bases and 3 bases respectively, with 12 bases between them. The CDR3 loop reads CASSKGGGHTGELFF. DNA of the CDR3: TGTGCCAGTAGTAAGGGCGGAGGGCACACCGGGGAGCTGTTTTTT. The whole variable domain, filled in from reference TRBV19 and TRBJ2-2, reads DGGITQSPKYLFRKEGQNVTLSCEQNLNHDAMYWYRQDPGQGLRLIYYSQIVNDFQKGDIAEGYSVSREKKESFPLTVTSAQKNPTAFYLCASSKGGGHTGELFFGEGSRLTVL.

The rearrangement links TRBV30 to TRBJ1-4; weak D call: TRBD1 (5 bases). The CDR3 covers 13 residues. Looked up from germline, CDR1 is GTSNPN and CDR2 is SVGIG (reference sequence). V was cut by 4 bases and J by 1 base, with 7 bases left in between. CDR3 in DNA: TGTGCCTGGAACGGGGGAACTAATGAAAAACTGTTTTTT. It yields the protein CAWNGGTNEKLFF.

The table lists this clone with a few counts. This chain joins TRBV2 and TRBJ2-3; D call uncertain. Looked up from germline, CDR1 is SNHLY and CDR2 is FYNNEI. Trimming shortened V by 6 bases and J by 3 bases, and 13 bases separated the two germline ends. The CDR3 contains 14 residues. The CDR3 bases are TGTGCCAGCAGAGTAAGCCTCGGGACAGATACGCAGTATTTT. This translates into CASRVSLGTDTQYF.

The chain joins TRBV2 to TRBJ2-5; 11 bases are shared with TRBD2. The CDR3 contains 14 residues. CDR1 and CDR2 (germline): SNHLY, FYNNEI. Trimming removed 6 bases from V and 1 base from J; junction bases left unmatched: 1. The CDR3 loop reads CASRGLAAQETQYF. The CDR3 DNA reads TGTGCCAGCAGGGGACTAGCGGCCCAAGAGACCCAGTACTTC.

The rearrangement uses TRBV5-6 and TRBJ2-3; 9 nucleotides match TRBD2. The V segment lost 4 bases and the J segment 1 base; nucleotides outside the gene matches: 7. CDR3 length equals 16 residues. From germline, CDR1 is SGHDT and CDR2 YYEEEE. The CDR3 bases are TGTGCCAGCAGCCCGATAGCGGGAGACGGCACAGATACGCAGTATTTT. The encoded protein is CASSPIAGDGTDTQYF.

V usage is TRBV12-5 and J usage is TRBJ1-1; 8 bases are shared with TRBD1. Germline-derived CDR1 and CDR2 are LGHNT and FRNRAP. Losses at the gene ends were 2 bases for V and 5 bases for J; bases not matched to a gene: 4. CDR3 length equals 14 residues. The CDR3 bases are TGTGCTAGTGGTTTGCGGACAGGGAGGACTGAAGCTTTCTTT. It translates to CASGLRTGRTEAFF.

The chain employs TRBV6-1 and TRBJ2-3; 11 nucleotides match TRBD2. The CDR3 consists of 21 residues. V lost 2 bases, J lost 2 bases, and 18 bases stayed unmatched. Germline V lookup: CDR1 MNHNS, CDR2 SASEGT. CDR3 sequence reads: CASSEPDRSGGGPTHTDTQYF. CDR3 sequence (DNA): TGTGCCAGCAGTGAACCAGACCGTAGCGGGGGGGGCCCCACACACACAGATACGCAGTATTTT.

The CDR3 spells CASSATGLAGLSTDTQYF. CDR3 DNA: TGTGCCAGCAGCGCGACAGGGCTAGCGGGCCTAAGCACAGATACGCAGTATTTT. The chain is built from TRBV7-7 and TRBJ2-3; tentatively, D is TRBD2 (8 bases). V dropped 5 bases and J dropped 0 bases, with 21 bases sitting between them. CDR3 length: 18 residues. Per germline, CDR1 SSHAT and CDR2 FNYEAQ (reference sequence).

This chain connects TRBV5-1 to TRBJ2-5, with D perhaps matching TRBD2 (6 bases). V was pared by 0 bases and J by 3 bases, with 18 bases between. Looked up from germline, CDR1 is SGHRS and CDR2 is YFSETQ. This CDR3 is 17 amino acids long. CDR3 DNA sequence: TGCGCCAGCAGCTTGGCCACCGGGGGACTCCTTAAAGAGACCCAGTACTTC. As protein: CASSLATGGLLKETQYF.

J is TRBJ2-3 and V is TRBV27; 7 nucleotides match TRBD2. Trimming removed 5 bases from V and 1 base from J; junction bases left unmatched: 3. CDR1 and CDR2 from the germline V gene are MNHEY and SMNVEV (reference sequence). The CDR3 extends over 14 amino acids. The CDR3 DNA is TGTGCCAGCAGTGTTACTAGCGGCACAGATACGCAGTATTTT. Translating gives CASSVTSGTDTQYF.

V usage is TRBV7-6 and J usage is TRBJ2-7; D is perhaps TRBD2 (6 bases). The CDR3 runs 14 residues. Trimming removed 3 bases from V and 1 base from J, with 10 bases in between. Germline assignment: CDR1 SGHVS and CDR2 FNYEAQ. The CDR3 loop is CASSLPGTSYEQYF. DNA for the CDR3: TGTGCCAGCAGCTTGCCCGGGACTTCCTACGAGCAGTACTTC.

V usage is TRBV6-5 and J usage is TRBJ2-5; TRBD2 is a possible D gene (5 bases). Germline V gives CDR1 MNHEY, CDR2 SVGAGI. With 2 bases removed from V and 4 bases from J, the gap between germline ends came to 8 bases. The CDR3 has 13 residues. The CDR3 reads CASSYAAGETQYF. CDR3 bases: TGTGCCAGCAGTTACGCCGCGGGAGAGACCCAGTACTTC.

The chain has TRBV4-2 and TRBJ2-4, with 7 bases aligning to TRBD2. Germline CDR1 LGHNA, CDR2 YNFKEQ. V shed 4 bases, J shed 9 bases, and the junction held 9 bases outside the gene matches. The CDR3 contains 14 residues. CDR3 nucleotides: TGTGCCAGCAGCCCCGCGCGGGGGATGGGCATTCAGTACTTC. Translation gives CASSPARGMGIQYF.

The chain has TRBV10-3 and TRBJ2-3, with 8 bases identical to TRBD2. The germline V gene has CDR1 ENHRY and CDR2 SYGVKD. This CDR3 has 15 amino acids. Losses at the gene ends were 5 bases for V and 2 bases for J; bases not matched to a gene: 6. The chain's CDR3 is CAISSAGVVTDTQYF. In DNA, the CDR3 is TGTGCCATCAGTTCAGCGGGAGTCGTCACAGATACGCAGTATTTT.

V usage is TRBV29-1 and J usage is TRBJ2-3, with a tentative D call TRBD1 (6 bases). Trimming took 3 bases from V and 7 from J, leaving 14 bases between them. Per germline, CDR1 SQVTM and CDR2 ANQGSEA. This CDR3 is built from 13 residues. This chain's CDR3 is CSVDGQLMNTQYF. The CDR3 region has the DNA TGCAGCGTTGACGGACAGCTCATGAATACGCAGTATTTT.